The clone carrying this T cell receptor (beta chain) showed up many times. Its specificity is not known. Germline CDR1 is MNHNS and CDR2 is SASEGT. CDR3 length: 15 amino acids. Trimming pared 4 bases from V and 6 bases from J, leaving 19 bases between. Amplified TCR beta CDR3 regions came from RNA transcripts. The HTBI set primed first-round TCR CDR3 RT-PCR. TCRdb itself ran the multiplex PCR reads through MiXCR, one entry per CDR3 protein. The data hold around 350,000 distinct CDR3 sequences, with 14% observed a single time. This sample stems from a study of T cells in Graves' hyperthyroidism and ophthalmopathy. Whole-study findings and limits: Ophthalmopathy was told apart from stable hyperthyroidism by a 13 V-J model.

Diagnoses rested on clinical symptoms, serum thyroxine and TRAb, thyroid ultrasound and orbital computed tomography. Source material: blood. The clonotype originates from a woman aged 30 to 39 with Graves' ophthalmopathy. V usage is TRBV6-1 and J usage is TRBJ2-7; D is unclear. This CDR3 reads CASSGLRSLSGEQYF. The CDR3 DNA is TGTGCCAGCAGTGGGCTCCGATCGCTTTCCGGCGAGCAGTACTTC.